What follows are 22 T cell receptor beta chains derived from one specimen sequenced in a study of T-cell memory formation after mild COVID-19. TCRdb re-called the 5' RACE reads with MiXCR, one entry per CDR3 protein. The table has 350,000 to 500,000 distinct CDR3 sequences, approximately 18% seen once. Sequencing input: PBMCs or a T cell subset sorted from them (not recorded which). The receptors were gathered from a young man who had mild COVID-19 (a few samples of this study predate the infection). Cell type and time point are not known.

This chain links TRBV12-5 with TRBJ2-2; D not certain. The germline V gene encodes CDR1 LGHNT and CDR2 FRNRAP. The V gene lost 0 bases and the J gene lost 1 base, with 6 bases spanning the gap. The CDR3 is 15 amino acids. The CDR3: CASGLVFGNTGELFF. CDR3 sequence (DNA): TGTGCTAGTGGTTTGGTGTTCGGGAACACCGGGGAGCTGTTTTTT.

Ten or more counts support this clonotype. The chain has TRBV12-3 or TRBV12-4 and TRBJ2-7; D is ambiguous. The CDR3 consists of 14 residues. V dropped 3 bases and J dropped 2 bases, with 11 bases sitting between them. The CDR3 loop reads CASSFGRTTYEQYF. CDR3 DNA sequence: TGTGCCAGCAGTTTCGGGCGGACCACCTACGAGCAGTACTTC.

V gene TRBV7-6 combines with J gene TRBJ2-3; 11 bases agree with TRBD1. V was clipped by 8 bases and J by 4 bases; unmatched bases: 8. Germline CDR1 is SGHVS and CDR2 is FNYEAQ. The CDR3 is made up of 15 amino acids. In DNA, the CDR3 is TGTGCCAGCGGGGAGGACAGGGGGCGCCCAGATACGCAGTATTTT. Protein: CASGEDRGRPDTQYF.

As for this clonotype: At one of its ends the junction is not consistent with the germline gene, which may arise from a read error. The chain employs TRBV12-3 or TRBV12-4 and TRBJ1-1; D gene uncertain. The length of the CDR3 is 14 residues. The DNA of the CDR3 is TGTTCCAGCAGCTTCCAGGCCCTCAACACTGAAGCTTTCTTT. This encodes CSSSFQALNTEAFF.

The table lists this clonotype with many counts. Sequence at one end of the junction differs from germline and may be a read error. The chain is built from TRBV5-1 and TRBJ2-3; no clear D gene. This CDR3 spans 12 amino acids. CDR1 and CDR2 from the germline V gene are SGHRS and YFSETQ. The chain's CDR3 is CASSLSGDTQYF. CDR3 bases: TGTGCCAGCAGCTTATCTGGAGATACGCAGTATTTT.

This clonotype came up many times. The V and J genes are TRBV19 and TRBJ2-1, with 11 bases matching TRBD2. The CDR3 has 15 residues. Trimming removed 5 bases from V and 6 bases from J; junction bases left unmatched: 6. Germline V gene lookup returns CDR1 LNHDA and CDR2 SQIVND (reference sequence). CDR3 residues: CASSPTSGDFNEQFF. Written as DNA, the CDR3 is TGTGCCAGTAGTCCGACTAGCGGGGACTTCAATGAGCAGTTCTTC.

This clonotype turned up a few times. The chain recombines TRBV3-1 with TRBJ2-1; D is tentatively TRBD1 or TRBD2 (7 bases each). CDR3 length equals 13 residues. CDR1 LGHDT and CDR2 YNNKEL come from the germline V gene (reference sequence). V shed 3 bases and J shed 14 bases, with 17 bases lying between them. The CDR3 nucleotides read TGTGCCAGCAGCCACCCTCTTCAGGGGGGGGAGTTCTTC. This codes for CASSHPLQGGEFF.

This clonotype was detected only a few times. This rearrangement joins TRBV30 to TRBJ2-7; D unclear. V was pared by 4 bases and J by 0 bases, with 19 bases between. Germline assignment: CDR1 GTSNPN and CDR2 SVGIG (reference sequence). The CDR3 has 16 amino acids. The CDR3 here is CAWTKLLAVSSYEQYF. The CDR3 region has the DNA TGTGCCTGGACGAAATTATTGGCAGTGAGCTCCTACGAGCAGTACTTC.

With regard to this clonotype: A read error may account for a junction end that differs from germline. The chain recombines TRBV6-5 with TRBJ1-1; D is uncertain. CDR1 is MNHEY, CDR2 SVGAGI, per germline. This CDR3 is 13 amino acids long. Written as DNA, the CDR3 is TGTGCCAGCAGTTACGCAGGTCTCACTGAAGCTGTCTTT. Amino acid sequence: CASSYAGLTEAVF.

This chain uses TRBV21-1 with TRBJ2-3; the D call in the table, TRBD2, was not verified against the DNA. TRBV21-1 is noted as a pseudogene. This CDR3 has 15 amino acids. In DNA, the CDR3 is TGTGCCAGCACCCAAGGAGGCGGGGGGTGCGATACGCAGTATTTT. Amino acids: CASTQGGGGCDTQYF.

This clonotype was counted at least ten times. The DNA for the CDR3 is TGTGCCAGCAGCTTCAGACAGGGGGGAGGATTAAATGAGCAGTTCTTC. It translates to CASSFRQGGGLNEQFF. The chain recombines TRBV7-2 with TRBJ2-1, with 9 nucleotides matching TRBD1. J gave up 7 bases and V 3 bases, and 10 bases lay outside the gene matches. This CDR3 is 16 amino acids long. Germline V gene lookup returns CDR1 SGHTA and CDR2 FQGNSA.

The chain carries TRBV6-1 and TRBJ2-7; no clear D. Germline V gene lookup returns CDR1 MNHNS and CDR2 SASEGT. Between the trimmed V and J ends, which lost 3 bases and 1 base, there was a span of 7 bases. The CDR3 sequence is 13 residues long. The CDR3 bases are TGTGCCAGCAGTGAGATGGCTTCCTACGAGCAGTACGTC. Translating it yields CASSEMASYEQYV.

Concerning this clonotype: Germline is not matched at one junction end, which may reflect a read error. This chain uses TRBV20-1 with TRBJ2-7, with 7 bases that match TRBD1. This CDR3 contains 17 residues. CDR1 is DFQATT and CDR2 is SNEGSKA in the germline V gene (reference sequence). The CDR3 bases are TGCAGTGCTGGAGAGACAGGGAGTCCCTTTGGCTCCTACGAGCAGTACTTC. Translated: CSAGETGSPFGSYEQYF.

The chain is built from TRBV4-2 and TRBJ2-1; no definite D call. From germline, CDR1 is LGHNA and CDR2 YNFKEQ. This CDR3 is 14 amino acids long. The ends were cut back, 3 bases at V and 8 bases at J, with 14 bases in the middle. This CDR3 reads CASSQAEASDEQFF. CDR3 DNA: TGTGCCAGCAGCCAGGCCGAGGCGTCGGATGAGCAGTTCTTC.

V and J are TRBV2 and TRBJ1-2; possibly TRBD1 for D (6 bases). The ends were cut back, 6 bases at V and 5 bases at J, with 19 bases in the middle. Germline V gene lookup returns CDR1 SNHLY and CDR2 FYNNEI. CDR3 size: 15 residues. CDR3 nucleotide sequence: TGTGCCAGCAGGCCCCTCAGGACAGCCCAGTATGGCTACACCTTC. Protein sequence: CASRPLRTAQYGYTF.

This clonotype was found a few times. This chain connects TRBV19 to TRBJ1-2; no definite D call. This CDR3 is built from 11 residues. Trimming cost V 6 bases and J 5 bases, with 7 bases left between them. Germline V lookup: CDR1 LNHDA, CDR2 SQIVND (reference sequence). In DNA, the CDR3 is TGTGCCAGTAGCACAGTGTATGGCTACACCTTC. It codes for CASSTVYGYTF.

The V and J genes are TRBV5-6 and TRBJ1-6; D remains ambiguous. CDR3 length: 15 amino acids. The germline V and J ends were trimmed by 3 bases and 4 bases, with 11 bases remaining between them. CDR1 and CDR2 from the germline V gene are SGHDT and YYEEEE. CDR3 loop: CASSWERVYNSPLHF. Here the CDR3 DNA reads TGTGCCAGCAGCTGGGAGCGGGTGTATAATTCACCCCTCCACTTT.

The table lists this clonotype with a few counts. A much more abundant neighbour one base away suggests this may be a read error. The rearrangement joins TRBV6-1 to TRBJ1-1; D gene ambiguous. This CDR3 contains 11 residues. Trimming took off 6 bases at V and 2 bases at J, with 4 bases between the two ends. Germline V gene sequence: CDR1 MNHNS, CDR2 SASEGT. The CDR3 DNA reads TGTGCCAGCAGGGATAACACTGAAGCTTTCTTT. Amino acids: CASRDNTEAFF.

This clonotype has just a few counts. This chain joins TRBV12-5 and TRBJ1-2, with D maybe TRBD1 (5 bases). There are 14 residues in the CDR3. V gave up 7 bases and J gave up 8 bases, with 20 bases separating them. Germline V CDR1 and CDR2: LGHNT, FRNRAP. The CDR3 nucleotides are TGTGCTAGTGCCCTCACCCCGGGGGGTCAGGGCTACACCTTC. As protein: CASALTPGGQGYTF.

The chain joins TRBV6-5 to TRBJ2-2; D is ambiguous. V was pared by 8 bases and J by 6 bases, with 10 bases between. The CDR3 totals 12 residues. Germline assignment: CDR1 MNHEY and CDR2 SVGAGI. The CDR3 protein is CASFRVAGELFF. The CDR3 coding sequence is TGTGCCAGCTTTCGGGTGGCCGGGGAGCTGTTTTTT.

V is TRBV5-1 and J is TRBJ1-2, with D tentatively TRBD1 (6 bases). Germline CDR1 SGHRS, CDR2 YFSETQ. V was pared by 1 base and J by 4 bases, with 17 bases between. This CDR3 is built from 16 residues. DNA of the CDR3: TGCGCCAGCAGCTTGTATCCTTCGGCAGGGGTCTATGGCTACACCTTC. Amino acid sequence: CASSLYPSAGVYGYTF.

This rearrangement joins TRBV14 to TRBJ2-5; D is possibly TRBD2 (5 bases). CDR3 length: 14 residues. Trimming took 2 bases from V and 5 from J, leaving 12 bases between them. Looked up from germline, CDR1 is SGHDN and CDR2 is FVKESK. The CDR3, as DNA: TGTGCCAGCAGCCAACTGTTACGAGGGGAGACCCAGTACTTC. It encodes CASSQLLRGETQYF.